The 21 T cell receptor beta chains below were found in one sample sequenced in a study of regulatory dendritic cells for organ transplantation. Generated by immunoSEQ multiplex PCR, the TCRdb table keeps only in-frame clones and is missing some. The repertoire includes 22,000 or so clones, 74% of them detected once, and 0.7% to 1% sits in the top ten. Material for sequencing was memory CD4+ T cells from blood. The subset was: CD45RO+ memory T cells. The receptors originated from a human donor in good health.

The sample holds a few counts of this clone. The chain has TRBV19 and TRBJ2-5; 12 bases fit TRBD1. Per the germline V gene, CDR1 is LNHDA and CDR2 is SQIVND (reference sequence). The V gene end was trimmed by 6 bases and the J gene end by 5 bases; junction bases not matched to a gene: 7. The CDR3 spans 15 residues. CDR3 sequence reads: CASRPGQGAGETQYF. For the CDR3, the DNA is TGTGCCAGTAGACCGGGACAGGGGGCAGGGGAGACCCAGTACTTC.

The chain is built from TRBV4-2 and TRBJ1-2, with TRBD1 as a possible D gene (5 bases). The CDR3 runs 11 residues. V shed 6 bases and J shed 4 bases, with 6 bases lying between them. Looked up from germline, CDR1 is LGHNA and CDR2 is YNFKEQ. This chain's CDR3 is CASRGLYGYTF. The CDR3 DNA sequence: TGTGCCAGCAGGGGGCTCTATGGCTACACCTTC.

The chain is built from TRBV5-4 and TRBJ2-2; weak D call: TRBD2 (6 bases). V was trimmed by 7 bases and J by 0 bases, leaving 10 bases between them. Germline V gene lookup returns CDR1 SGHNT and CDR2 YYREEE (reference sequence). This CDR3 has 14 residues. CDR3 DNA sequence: TGTGCCAGCGAATCGGGGGCGAACACCGGGGAGCTGTTTTTT. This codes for CASESGANTGELFF.

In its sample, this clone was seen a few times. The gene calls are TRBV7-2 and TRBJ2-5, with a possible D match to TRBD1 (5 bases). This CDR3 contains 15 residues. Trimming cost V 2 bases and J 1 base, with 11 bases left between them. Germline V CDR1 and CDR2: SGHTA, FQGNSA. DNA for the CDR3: TGTGCCAGCAGCTTACGGGCAGGGCCCCAAGAGACCCAGTACTTC. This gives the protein CASSLRAGPQETQYF.

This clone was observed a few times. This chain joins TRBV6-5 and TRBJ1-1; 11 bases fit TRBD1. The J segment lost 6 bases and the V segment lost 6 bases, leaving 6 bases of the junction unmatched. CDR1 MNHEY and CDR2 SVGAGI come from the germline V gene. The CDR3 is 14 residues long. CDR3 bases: TGTGCCAGCAGGAGGGGGACAGGGGGAGCTGAAGCTTTCTTT. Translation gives CASRRGTGGAEAFF.

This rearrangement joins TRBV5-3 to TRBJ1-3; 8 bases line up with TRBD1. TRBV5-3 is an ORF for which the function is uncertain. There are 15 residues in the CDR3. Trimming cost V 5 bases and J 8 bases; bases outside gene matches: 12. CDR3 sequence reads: CARRRQGLFLHTIYF. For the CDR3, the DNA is TGTGCCAGAAGGAGACAGGGGCTCTTCCTGCACACCATATATTTT.

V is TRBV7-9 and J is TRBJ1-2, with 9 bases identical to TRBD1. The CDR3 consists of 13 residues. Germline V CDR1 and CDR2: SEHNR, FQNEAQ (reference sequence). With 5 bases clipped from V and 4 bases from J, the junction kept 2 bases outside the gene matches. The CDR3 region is CASSPTGGYGYTF. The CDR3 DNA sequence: TGTGCCAGCAGCCCGACAGGGGGCTATGGCTACACCTTC.

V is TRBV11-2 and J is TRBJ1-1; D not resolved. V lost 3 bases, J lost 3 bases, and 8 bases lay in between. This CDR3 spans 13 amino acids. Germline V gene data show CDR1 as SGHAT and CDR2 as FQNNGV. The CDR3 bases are TGTGCCAGCAGCTTCCAACGGGACACTGAAGCTTTCTTT. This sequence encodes CASSFQRDTEAFF. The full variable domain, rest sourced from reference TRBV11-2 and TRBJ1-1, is EAGVAQSPRYKIIEKRQSVAFWCNPISGHATLYWYQQILGQGPKLLIQFQNNGVVDDSQLPKDRFSAERLKGVDSTLKIQPAKLEDSAVYLCASSFQRDTEAFFGQGTRLTVV.

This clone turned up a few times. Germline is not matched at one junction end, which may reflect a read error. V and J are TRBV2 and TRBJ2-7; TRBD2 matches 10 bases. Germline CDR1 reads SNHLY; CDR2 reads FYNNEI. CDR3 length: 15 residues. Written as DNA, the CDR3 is TGTGCCAGCAGTCAAGCTAGCGGGGGCTCCTACGAGCAGTACTTC. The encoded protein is CASSQASGGSYEQYF. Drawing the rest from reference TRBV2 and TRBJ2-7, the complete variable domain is EPEVTQTPSHQVTQMGQEVILRCVPISNHLYFYWYRQILGQKVEFLVSFYNNEISEKSEIFDDQFSVERPDGSNFTLKIRSTKLEDSAMYFCASSQASGGSYEQYFGPGTRLTVT.

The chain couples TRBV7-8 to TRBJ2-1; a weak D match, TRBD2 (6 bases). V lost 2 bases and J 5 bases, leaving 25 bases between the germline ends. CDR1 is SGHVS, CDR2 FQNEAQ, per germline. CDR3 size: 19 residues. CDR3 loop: CASSLNGAGIRGPNNEQFF. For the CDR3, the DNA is TGTGCCAGCAGCTTAAACGGGGCGGGAATCCGAGGCCCTAACAATGAGCAGTTCTTC.

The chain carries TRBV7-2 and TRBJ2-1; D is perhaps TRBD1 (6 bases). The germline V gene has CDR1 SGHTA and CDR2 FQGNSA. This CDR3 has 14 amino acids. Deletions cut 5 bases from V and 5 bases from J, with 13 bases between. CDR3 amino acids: CASSRGGRDNEQFF. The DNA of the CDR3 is TGTGCCAGCAGCCGAGGGGGAAGGGACAATGAGCAGTTCTTC.

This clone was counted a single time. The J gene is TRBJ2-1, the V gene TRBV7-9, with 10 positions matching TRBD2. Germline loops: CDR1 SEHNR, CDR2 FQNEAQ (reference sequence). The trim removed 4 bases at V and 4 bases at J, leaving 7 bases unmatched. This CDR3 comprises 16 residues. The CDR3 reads CASSSLLLAGYNEQFF. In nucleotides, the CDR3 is TGTGCCAGCAGCTCCCTCCTACTAGCGGGGTACAATGAGCAGTTCTTC.

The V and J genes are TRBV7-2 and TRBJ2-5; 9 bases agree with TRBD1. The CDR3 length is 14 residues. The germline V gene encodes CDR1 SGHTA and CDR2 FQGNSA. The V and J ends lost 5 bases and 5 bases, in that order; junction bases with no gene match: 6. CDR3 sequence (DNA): TGTGCCAGCAGCCTCACAGGGGGCAGGGAGACCCAGTACTTC. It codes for CASSLTGGRETQYF.

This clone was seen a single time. The CDR3 reads CASSPRTGGNNSPLHF. The CDR3 nucleotides read TGTGCCAGCTCACCCCGGACAGGGGGCAATAATTCACCCCTCCACTTT. The chain combines TRBV18 with TRBJ1-6; 11 bases agree with TRBD1. J gave up 5 bases and V 3 bases, and 3 bases lay outside the gene matches. This CDR3 has 16 amino acids. Looked up from germline, CDR1 is KGHSH and CDR2 is LQKENI. The whole variable domain, remainder taken from reference TRBV18 and TRBJ1-6, is NAGVMQNPRHLVRRRGQEARLRCSPMKGHSHVYWYRQLPEEGLKFMVYLQKENIIDESGMPKERFSAEFPKEGPSILRIQQVVRGDSAAYFCASSPRTGGNNSPLHFGNGTRLTVT.

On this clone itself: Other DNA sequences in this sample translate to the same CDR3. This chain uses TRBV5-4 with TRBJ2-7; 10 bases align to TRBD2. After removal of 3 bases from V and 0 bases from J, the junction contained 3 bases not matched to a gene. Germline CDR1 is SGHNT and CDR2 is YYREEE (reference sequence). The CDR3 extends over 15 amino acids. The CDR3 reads CASSSLAGDSYEQYF. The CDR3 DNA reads TGTGCCAGCAGCTCCCTAGCGGGGGACTCCTACGAGCAGTACTTC.

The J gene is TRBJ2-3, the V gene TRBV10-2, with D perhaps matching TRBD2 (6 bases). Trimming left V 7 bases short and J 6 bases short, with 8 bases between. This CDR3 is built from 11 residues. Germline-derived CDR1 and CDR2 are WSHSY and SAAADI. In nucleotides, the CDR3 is TGCGCCAGCATGGCGGGGGATACGCAGTATTTT. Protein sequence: CASMAGDTQYF.

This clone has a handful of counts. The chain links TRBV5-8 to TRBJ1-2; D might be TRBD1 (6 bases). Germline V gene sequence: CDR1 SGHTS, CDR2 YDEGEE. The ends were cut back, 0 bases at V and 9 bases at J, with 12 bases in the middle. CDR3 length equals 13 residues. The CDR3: CASSLEQGISYTF. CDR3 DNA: TGTGCCAGCAGCTTGGAACAGGGAATTAGCTACACCTTC.

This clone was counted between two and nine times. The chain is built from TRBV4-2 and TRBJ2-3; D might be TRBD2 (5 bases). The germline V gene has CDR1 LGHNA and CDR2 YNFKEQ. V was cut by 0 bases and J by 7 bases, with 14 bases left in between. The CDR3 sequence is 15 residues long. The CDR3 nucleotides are TGTGCCAGCAGCCAAGATCATCAGCGAGGGTATACGCAGTATTTT. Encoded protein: CASSQDHQRGYTQYF.

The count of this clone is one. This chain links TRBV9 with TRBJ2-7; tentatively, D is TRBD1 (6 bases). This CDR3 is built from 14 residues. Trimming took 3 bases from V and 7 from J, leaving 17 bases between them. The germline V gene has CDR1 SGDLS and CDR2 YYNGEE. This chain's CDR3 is CASSAGHGMEEQYF. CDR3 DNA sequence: TGTGCCAGCAGCGCGGGACACGGGATGGAAGAGCAGTACTTC.

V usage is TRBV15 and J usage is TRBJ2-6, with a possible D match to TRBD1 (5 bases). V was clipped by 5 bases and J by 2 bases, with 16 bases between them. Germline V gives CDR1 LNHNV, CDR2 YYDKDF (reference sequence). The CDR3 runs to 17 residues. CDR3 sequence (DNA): TGTGCCACCAGCCCCGGGCAGGGTAGGCCTGGGGCCAACGTCCTGACTTTC. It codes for CATSPGQGRPGANVLTF.

This CDR3 is CASSPLVGQGNTEAFF. The CDR3 region has the DNA TGTGCCAGCAGCCCCCTGGTTGGACAGGGGAACACTGAAGCTTTCTTT. This rearrangement joins TRBV7-2 to TRBJ1-1, with 8 bases matching TRBD1. This CDR3 is 16 amino acids long. Germline V gives CDR1 SGHTA, CDR2 FQGNSA. Trimming took 5 bases from V and 1 from J; bases not matched to a gene: 9.